The 20 T cell receptor beta chains below come from one sample, sequenced in a study of blood T cell repertoires in COVID-19. Some clones are missing from TCRdb's copy, which holds only in-frame ones; the method was immunoSEQ multiplex PCR. This sample has 20,000 to 30,000 clones, with 90% found just once. Sequences were obtained from peripheral blood. These receptors came from a man aged 65 to 79 with acute or convalescent COVID-19.

J is TRBJ2-7 and V is TRBV4-3; 10 bases fit TRBD2. Germline-derived CDR1 and CDR2 are LGHNA and YSLEER. The CDR3 is made up of 15 amino acids. V gave up 0 bases and J gave up 2 bases; unmatched junction bases: 1. DNA for the CDR3: TGCGCCAGCAGCCAAGACCTAGCGGGAGCCTACGAGCAGTACTTC. As protein: CASSQDLAGAYEQYF.

V and J are TRBV4-2 and TRBJ1-5, with unresolved D. The germline CDR1 and CDR2 sequences are LGHNA and YNFKEQ. The CDR3 runs to 19 residues. V lost 1 base and J 0 bases, leaving 19 bases between the germline ends. The CDR3 protein is CASSQGSQRALYSNQPQHF. The CDR3 DNA sequence: TGTGCCAGCAGCCAAGGGAGCCAGAGAGCTCTTTATAGCAATCAGCCCCAGCATTTT.

This clone was found a few times. The chain employs TRBV4-3 and TRBJ1-2; D is possibly TRBD1 (6 bases). The ends were cut back, 0 bases at V and 8 bases at J, with 16 bases in the middle. There are 15 residues in the CDR3. CDR1 is LGHNA, CDR2 YSLEER, per germline. This CDR3 is CASSQEVQGLFGYTF. The CDR3 bases are TGCGCCAGCAGCCAAGAAGTCCAGGGGCTTTTCGGCTACACCTTC.

The genes are TRBV24-1 and TRBJ2-7; the match to TRBD2 covers 7 bases. Germline assignment: CDR1 KGHDR and CDR2 SFDVKD. V lost 9 bases, J lost 6 bases, and 7 bases stayed unmatched. The CDR3 covers 12 residues. CDR3 DNA sequence: TGTGCCACCCACCGGACTAGTCTCGAGCAGTACTTC. Amino acids: CATHRTSLEQYF.

CDR3 sequence: CASSRDLVNTEAFF. In DNA form, the CDR3 reads TGTGCCAGCAGCCGGGATCTCGTGAACACTGAAGCTTTCTTT. This chain links TRBV28 with TRBJ1-1; D gene ambiguous. Trimming took 6 bases from V and 0 from J, leaving 11 bases between them. The CDR3 is made up of 14 amino acids. Germline CDR1 is MDHEN and CDR2 is SYDVKM.

The chain joins TRBV27 to TRBJ1-2, with TRBD1 matching over 7 bases. Germline trimming cut 6 bases from V and 3 bases from J; bases unmatched to any gene: 7. This CDR3 spans 14 amino acids. CDR1 MNHEY and CDR2 SMNVEV come from the germline V gene (reference sequence). CDR3 in DNA: TGTGCCAGCAGGGGCACAGGGGTTGACTATGGCTACACCTTC. It yields the protein CASRGTGVDYGYTF.

The chain has TRBV10-3 and TRBJ2-1; TRBD1 matches 10 bases. The CDR3 is made up of 15 amino acids. V trimming: 3 bases; J trimming: 5 bases; junction bases outside the gene matches: 4. The germline V gene encodes CDR1 ENHRY and CDR2 SYGVKD. The DNA of the CDR3 is TGTGCCATCAGTGAATGGGACAGGGGCAACAATGAGCAGTTCTTC. It is translated as CAISEWDRGNNEQFF.

The V call is TRBV5-8, the J call TRBJ2-1, with D perhaps matching TRBD2 (6 bases). This CDR3 comprises 16 residues. The V gene's germline CDR1 is SGHTS and CDR2 YDEGEE. Trimming removed 0 bases from V and 4 bases from J, with 14 bases in between. CDR3 protein: CASSLELGGAYNEQFF. CDR3 DNA: TGTGCCAGCAGCTTGGAGTTGGGCGGGGCTTACAATGAGCAGTTCTTC.

CDR3 coding DNA: TGTGCCAGTAGTACGCCCCGACAGGGAAACTATGGCTACACCTTC. Its translation: CASSTPRQGNYGYTF. The gene calls are TRBV19 and TRBJ1-2, with 7 bases matching TRBD1. Germline V gene lookup returns CDR1 LNHDA and CDR2 SQIVND (reference sequence). The CDR3 runs 15 residues. V dropped 4 bases and J dropped 2; count of bases not matched to a gene: 7.

The V call is TRBV5-1, the J call TRBJ1-5, with 7 positions matching TRBD1. The CDR3 is made up of 16 amino acids. CDR1 SGHRS and CDR2 YFSETQ come from the germline V gene. The J segment lost 0 bases and the V segment lost 0 bases, leaving 3 bases of the junction unmatched. The CDR3 nucleotides read TGCGCCAGCAGCTTGGGGGACAGCTATAGCAATCAGCCCCAGCATTTT. Translated, it gives CASSLGDSYSNQPQHF. Drawing the rest from reference TRBV5-1 and TRBJ1-5, the complete variable domain is KAGVTQTPRYLIKTRGQQVTLSCSPISGHRSVSWYQQTPGQGLQFLFEYFSETQRNKGNFPGRFSGRQFSNSRSEMNVSTLELGDSALYLCASSLGDSYSNQPQHFGDGTRLSIL.

The V call is TRBV27, the J call TRBJ2-3; 7 nucleotides align to TRBD1. This CDR3 contains 14 residues. V was pared by 8 bases and J by 0 bases, with 5 bases of the junction left unmatched. CDR1 and CDR2 (germline): MNHEY, SMNVEV (reference sequence). The CDR3 DNA reads as TGTGCCAGCGGAAGACAGGGTAGCACAGATACGCAGTATTTT. Its protein product is CASGRQGSTDTQYF.

This chain uses TRBV20-1 with TRBJ2-3, with TRBD2 identical over 7 bases. This CDR3 is built from 14 residues. CDR1 is DFQATT, CDR2 SNEGSKA, per germline (reference sequence). The V and J ends lost 3 bases and 2 bases, in that order; junction bases with no gene match: 5. The CDR3 coding sequence is TGCAGTGCTAGTGGTAGCGGGCACACAGATACGCAGTATTTT. The encoded protein is CSASGSGHTDTQYF.

This sequence joins TRBV5-6 and TRBJ1-2; 8 bases are a match to TRBD1. This CDR3 spans 15 amino acids. The V gene end was trimmed by 0 bases and the J gene end by 3 bases; junction bases not matched to a gene: 4. Germline CDR1 SGHDT, CDR2 YYEEEE. The CDR3 loop reads CASSLGPGGYYGYTF. The CDR3 coding sequence is TGTGCCAGCAGCTTGGGGCCAGGGGGCTACTATGGCTACACCTTC.

This clone appeared a few times. The chain combines TRBV5-1 with TRBJ1-6; the D is unclear. Germline V gene sequence: CDR1 SGHRS, CDR2 YFSETQ. V was cut by 0 bases and J by 9 bases, with 19 bases left in between. The CDR3 has 17 amino acids. The CDR3 reads CASSLVDSPQGSSPLHF. The CDR3 DNA reads as TGCGCCAGCAGCTTGGTGGACTCCCCTCAAGGTTCTTCACCCCTCCACTTT.

The chain uses TRBV15 and TRBJ1-2, with a possible D match to TRBD1 (6 bases). CDR1 is LNHNV, CDR2 YYDKDF, per germline (reference sequence). Deletions cut 0 bases from V and 7 bases from J, with 18 bases between. There are 16 residues in the CDR3. CDR3 sequence reads: CATSRDLPETGSGYTF. CDR3 coding DNA: TGTGCCACCAGCAGAGATCTCCCAGAGACAGGCTCTGGCTACACCTTC.

V is TRBV5-1 and J is TRBJ1-1, with D perhaps TRBD1 (6 bases). The ends were cut back, 1 base at V and 0 bases at J, with 10 bases in the middle. This CDR3 region has 15 residues. Germline assignment: CDR1 SGHRS and CDR2 YFSETQ. For the CDR3, the DNA is TGCGCCAGCAGCTTGACAGGGCGTATGAACACTGAAGCTTTCTTT. Translated, it gives CASSLTGRMNTEAFF.

V gene TRBV19 combines with J gene TRBJ1-2, with D tentatively TRBD1 (6 bases). V lost 7 bases and J lost 8, with 23 bases in between. Germline lookup yields CDR1 LNHDA and CDR2 SQIVND (reference sequence). The CDR3 loop spans 15 amino acids. The CDR3 nucleotides are TGTGCCAGTAACCGCAGAGGGGGGGACCCCTTGGGCTACACCTTC. It yields the protein CASNRRGGDPLGYTF.

V usage is TRBV4-3 and J usage is TRBJ1-3; D is perhaps TRBD1 (6 bases). There are 15 residues in the CDR3. Germline loops: CDR1 LGHNA, CDR2 YSLEER. V lost 5 bases to trimming and J lost 0 bases, with 11 bases between them. CDR3 bases: TGCGCCAGCAGCGAAGGACAGAGCTCTGGAAACACCATATATTTT. Protein product: CASSEGQSSGNTIYF.

The genes are TRBV19 and TRBJ2-2; 7 nucleotides line up with TRBD2. With 6 bases clipped from V and 4 bases from J, the junction kept 11 bases outside the gene matches. The CDR3 is 16 residues long. Germline V lookup: CDR1 LNHDA, CDR2 SQIVND (reference sequence). In DNA form, the CDR3 reads TGTGCCAGTAGCTCCCAACGCGGGGGAGGCACCGGGGAGCTGTTTTTT. It encodes CASSSQRGGGTGELFF.

The gene calls are TRBV7-2 and TRBJ1-2, with 9 bases lining up with TRBD1. The CDR3 loop spans 14 amino acids. In germline, CDR1 is SGHTA, CDR2 FQGNSA. Trimming at V came to 3 bases and at J to 8 bases, leaving 7 bases not matched to a gene. DNA for the CDR3: TGTGCCAGCAGCTTTGGGACAGGGATGGAAGGCTACACCTTC. It encodes CASSFGTGMEGYTF.